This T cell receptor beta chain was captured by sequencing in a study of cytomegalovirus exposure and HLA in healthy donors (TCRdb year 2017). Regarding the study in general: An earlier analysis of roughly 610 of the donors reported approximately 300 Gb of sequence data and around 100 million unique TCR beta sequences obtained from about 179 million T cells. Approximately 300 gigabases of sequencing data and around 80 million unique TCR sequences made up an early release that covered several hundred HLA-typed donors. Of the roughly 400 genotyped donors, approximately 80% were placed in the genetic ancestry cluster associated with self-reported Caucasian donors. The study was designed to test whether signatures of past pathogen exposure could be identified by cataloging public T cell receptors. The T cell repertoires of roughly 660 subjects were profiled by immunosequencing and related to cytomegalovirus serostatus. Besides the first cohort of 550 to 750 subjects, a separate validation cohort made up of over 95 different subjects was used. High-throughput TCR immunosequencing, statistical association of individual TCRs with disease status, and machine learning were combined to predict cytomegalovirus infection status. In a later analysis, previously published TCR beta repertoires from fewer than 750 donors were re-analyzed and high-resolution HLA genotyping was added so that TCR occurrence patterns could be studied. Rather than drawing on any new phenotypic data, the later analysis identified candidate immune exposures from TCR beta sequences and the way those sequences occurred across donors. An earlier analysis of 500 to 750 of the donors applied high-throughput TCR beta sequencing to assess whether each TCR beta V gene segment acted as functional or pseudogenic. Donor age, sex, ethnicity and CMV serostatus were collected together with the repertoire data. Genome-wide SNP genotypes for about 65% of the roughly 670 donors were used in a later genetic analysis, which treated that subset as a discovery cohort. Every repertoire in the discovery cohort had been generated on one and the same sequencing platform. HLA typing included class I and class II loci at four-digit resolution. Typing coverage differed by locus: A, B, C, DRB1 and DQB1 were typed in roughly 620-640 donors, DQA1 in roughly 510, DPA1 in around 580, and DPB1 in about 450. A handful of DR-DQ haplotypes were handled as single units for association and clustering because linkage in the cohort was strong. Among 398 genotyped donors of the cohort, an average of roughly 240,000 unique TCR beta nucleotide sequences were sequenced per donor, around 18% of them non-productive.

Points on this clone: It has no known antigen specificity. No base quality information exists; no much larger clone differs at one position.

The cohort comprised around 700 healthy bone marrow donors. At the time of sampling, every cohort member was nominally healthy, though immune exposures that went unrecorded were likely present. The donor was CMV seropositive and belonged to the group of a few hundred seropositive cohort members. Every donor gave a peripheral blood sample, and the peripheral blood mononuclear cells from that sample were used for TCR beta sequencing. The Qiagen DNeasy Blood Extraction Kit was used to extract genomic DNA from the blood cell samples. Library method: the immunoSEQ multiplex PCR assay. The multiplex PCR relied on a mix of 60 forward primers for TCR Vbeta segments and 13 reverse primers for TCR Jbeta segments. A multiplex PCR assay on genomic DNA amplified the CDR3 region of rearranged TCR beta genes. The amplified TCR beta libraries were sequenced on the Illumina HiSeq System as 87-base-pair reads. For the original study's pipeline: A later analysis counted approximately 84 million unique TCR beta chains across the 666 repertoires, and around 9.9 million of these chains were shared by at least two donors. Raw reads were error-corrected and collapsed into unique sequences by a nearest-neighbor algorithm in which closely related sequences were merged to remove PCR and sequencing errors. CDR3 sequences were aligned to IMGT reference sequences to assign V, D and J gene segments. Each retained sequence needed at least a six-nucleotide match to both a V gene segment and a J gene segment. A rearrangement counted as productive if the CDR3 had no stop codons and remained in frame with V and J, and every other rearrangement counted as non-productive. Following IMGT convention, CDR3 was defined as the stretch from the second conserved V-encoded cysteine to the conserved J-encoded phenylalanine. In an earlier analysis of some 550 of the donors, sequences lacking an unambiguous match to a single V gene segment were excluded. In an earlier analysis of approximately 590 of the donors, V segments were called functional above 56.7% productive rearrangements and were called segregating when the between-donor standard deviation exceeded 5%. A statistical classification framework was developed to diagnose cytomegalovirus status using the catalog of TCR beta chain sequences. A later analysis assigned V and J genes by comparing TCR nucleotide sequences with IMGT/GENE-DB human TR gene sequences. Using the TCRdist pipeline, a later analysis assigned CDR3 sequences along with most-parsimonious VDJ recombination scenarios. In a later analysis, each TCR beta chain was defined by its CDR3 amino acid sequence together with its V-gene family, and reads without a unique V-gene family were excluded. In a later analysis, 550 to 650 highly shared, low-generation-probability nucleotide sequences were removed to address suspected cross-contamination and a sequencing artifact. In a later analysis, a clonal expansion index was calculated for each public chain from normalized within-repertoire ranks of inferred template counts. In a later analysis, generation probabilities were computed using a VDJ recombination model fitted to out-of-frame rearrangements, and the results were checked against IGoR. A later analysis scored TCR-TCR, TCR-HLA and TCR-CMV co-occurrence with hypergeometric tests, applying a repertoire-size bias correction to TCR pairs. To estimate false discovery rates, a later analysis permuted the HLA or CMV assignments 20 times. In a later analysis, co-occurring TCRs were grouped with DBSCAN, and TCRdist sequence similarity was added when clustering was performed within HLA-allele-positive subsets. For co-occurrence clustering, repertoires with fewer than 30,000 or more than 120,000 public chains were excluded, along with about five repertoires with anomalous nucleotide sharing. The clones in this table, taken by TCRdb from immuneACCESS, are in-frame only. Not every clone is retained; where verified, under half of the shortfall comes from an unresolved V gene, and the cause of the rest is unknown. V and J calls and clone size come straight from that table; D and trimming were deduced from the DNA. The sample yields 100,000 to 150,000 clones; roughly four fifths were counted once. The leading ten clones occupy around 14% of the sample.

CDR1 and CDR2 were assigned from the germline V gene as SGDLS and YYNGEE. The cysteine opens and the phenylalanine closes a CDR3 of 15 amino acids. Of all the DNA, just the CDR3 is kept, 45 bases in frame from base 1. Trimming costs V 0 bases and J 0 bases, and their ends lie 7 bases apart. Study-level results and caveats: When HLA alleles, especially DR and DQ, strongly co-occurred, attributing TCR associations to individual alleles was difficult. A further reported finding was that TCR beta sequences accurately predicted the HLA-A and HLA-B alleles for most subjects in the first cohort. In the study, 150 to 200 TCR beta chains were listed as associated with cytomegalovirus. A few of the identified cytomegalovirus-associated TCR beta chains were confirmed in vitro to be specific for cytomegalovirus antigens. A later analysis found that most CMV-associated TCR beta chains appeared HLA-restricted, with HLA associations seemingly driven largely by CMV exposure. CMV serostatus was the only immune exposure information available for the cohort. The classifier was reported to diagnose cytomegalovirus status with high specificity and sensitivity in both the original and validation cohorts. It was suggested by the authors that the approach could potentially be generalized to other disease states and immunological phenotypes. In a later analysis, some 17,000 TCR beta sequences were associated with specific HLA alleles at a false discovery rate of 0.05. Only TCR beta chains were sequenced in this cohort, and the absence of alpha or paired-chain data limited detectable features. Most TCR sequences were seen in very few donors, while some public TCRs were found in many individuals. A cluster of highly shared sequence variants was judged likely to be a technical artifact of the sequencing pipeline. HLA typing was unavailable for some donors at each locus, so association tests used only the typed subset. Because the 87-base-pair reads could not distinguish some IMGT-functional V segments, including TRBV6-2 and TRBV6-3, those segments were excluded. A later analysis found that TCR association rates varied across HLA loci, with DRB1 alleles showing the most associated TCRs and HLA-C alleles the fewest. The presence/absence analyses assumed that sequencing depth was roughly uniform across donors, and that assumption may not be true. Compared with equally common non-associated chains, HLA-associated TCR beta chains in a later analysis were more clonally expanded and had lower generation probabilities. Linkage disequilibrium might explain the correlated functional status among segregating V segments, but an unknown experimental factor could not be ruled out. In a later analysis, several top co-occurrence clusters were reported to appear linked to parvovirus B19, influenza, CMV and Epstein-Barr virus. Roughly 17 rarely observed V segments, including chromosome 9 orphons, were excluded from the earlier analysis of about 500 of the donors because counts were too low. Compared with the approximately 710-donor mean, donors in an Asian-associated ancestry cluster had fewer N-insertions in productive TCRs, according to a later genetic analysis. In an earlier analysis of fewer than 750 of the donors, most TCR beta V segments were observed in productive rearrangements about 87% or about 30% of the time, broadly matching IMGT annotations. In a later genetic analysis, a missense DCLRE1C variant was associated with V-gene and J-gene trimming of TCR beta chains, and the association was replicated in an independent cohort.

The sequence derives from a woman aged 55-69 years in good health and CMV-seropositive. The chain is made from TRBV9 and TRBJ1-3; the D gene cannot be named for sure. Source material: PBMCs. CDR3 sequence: CASSVGALSGNTIYF. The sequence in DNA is TGTGCCAGCAGCGTAGGAGCCCTCTCTGGAAACACCATATATTTT.